This T cell receptor (beta chain) was sequenced during a study of regulatory T cells in long-lasting Graves disease. Arm-PCR with iRepertoire HTBI primers amplified the CDR3 regions for these TCR beta libraries. TCRdb re-derived calls from the multiplex PCR reads in MiXCR, one entry per CDR3 protein. The table lists hundreds of thousands of distinct CDR3 sequences, approximately 16% of them singletons. Ten or more counts support this clonotype. Its specificity is unknown. Study findings and constraints: Between persistent patients, 2,500 to 3,500 public clonotypes were shared, exceeding the approximately 900 shared between new patients.

As to time point: newly diagnosed GD, antithyroid drugs for less than 3 months. RNA from PBMCs was the source of the TCR library. Germline CDR1 is SGHNT and CDR2 is YENEEA. CDR3 size: 17 residues. V lost 3 bases and J lost 0; bases outside the gene matches: 11. These records were also assigned to another study, of T cells in Graves' hyperthyroidism and ophthalmopathy. From that study: Exclusion criteria comprised uncontrolled infection, other autoimmune disease, pregnancy or lactation. Clinical symptoms, serum thyroxine and TRAb, thyroid ultrasound and orbital computed tomography were used for the diagnoses.

This chain connects TRBV11-3 to TRBJ2-7, with 7 bases identical to TRBD1. This receptor was obtained from a woman aged 35-65 years with Graves disease. The sequencing used peripheral blood mononuclear cells (PBMCs), collected at new diagnosis, from a patient treated with antithyroid drugs. The CDR3 protein is CASSFFSIGTDSYEQYF. CDR3 sequence (DNA): TGTGCCAGCAGCTTCTTTTCGATAGGGACAGACTCCTACGAGCAGTACTTC.